Listed here is a single T cell receptor (beta chain). This specimen belongs to a study of blood T cells in healthy people across ages. PCR was performed a second time for roughly 7 to 12 cycles using a sample-barcoded 5' primer and a J-beta primer mix. TCRdb used MiXCR to reprocess the 5' RACE reads, holding one entry per CDR3 protein. The table has about 1 million distinct CDR3 sequences, approximately 26% seen once. CDR3 length: 15 residues. Trimming removed 3 bases at V and 1 base at J, with 12 bases between. The sample was also linked to a second study, of T cells of mothers and their children.

The chain carries TRBV12-3 or TRBV12-4 and TRBJ2-5, with D possibly matching TRBD2 (6 bases). The specimen sequenced was blood. The origin of this receptor is a girl aged 2-10 years in good health. The CDR3, as DNA: TGTGCCAGCAGTTTTTGGAGGGATCTCCAAGAGACCCAGTACTTC. It is translated as CASSFWRDLQETQYF.